This T cell receptor (beta chain) was captured by sequencing in a study of T-cell memory formation after mild COVID-19. Via MiXCR, TCRdb re-called the 5' RACE reads, giving one row per CDR3 protein. The table lists just over 350,000 distinct CDR3 sequences, approximately 15% of them singletons. The germline V and J ends were trimmed by 5 bases and 2 bases, with 18 bases remaining between them. CDR1 and CDR2 (germline): SGHAT, FQNNGV. The CDR3 has 16 amino acids. The genes are TRBV11-2 and TRBJ2-5, with a possible D match to TRBD2 (7 bases). The receptor comes from a man between 18 and 35 years old who had mild COVID-19 (a few samples of this study predate the infection). Cell type and time point are not known. The sequenced sample was PBMCs or a T cell subset sorted from them (not recorded which). The CDR3 protein is CASSPGGQTLQETQYF. Here the CDR3 DNA reads TGTGCCAGCAGCCCGGGGGGCCAGACCCTACAAGAGACCCAGTACTTC.